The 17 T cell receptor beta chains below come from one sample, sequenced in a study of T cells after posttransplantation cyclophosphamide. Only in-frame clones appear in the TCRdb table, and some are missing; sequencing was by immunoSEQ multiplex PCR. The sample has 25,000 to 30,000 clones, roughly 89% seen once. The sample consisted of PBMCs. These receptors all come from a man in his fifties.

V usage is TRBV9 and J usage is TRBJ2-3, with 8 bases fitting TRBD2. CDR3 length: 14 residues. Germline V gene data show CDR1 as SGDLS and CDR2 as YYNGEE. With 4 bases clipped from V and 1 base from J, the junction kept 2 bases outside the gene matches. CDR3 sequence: CASSLSGGTDTQYF. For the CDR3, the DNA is TGTGCCAGCAGCCTTAGCGGGGGCACAGATACGCAGTATTTT.

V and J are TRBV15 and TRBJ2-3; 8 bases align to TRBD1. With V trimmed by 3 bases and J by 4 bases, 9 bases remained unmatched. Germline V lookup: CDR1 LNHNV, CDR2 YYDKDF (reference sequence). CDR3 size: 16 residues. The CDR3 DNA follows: TGTGCCACCAGCAGTCCCGCGGGGACAGGCCCAGATACGCAGTATTTT. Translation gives CATSSPAGTGPDTQYF. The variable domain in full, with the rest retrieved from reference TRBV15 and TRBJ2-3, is DAMVIQNPRYQVTQFGKPVTLSCSQTLNHNVMYWYQQKSSQAPKLLFHYYDKDFNNEADTPDNFQSRRPNTSFCFLDIRSPGLGDTAMYLCATSSPAGTGPDTQYFGPGTRLTVL.

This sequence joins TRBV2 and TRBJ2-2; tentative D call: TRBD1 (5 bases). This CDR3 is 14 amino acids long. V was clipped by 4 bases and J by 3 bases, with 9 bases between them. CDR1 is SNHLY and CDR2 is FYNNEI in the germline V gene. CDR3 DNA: TGTGCCAGCAGTGGGGGCAGACACACCGGGGAGCTGTTTTTT. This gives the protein CASSGGRHTGELFF. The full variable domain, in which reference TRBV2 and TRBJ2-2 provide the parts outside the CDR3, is EPEVTQTPSHQVTQMGQEVILRCVPISNHLYFYWYRQILGQKVEFLVSFYNNEISEKSEIFDDQFSVERPDGSNFTLKIRSTKLEDSAMYFCASSGGRHTGELFFGEGSRLTVL.

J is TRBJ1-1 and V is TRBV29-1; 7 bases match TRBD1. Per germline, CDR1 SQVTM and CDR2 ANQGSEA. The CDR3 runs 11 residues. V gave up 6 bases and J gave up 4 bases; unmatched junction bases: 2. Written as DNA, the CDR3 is TGCAGCGTAGGGGGCGGCACTGAAGCTTTCTTT. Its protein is CSVGGGTEAFF.

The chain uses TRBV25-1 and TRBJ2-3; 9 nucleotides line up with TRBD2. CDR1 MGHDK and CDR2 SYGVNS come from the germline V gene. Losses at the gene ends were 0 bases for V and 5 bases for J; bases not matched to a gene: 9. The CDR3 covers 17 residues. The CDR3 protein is CASSEYKGGRAIDTQYF. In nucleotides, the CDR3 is TGTGCCAGCAGTGAATATAAGGGCGGGAGGGCCATAGATACGCAGTATTTT. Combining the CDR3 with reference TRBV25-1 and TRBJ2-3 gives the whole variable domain EADIYQTPRYLVIGTGKKITLECSQTMGHDKMYWYQQDPGMELHLIHYSYGVNSTEKGDLSSESTVSRIRTEHFPLTLESARPSHTSQYLCASSEYKGGRAIDTQYFGPGTRLTVL.

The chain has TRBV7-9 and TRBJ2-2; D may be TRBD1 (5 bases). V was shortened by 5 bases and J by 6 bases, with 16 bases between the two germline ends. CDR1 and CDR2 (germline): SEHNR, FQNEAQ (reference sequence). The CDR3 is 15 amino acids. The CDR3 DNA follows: TGTGCCAGCAGCCCCTCCAGGGTATCACCCGGGGAGCTGTTTTTT. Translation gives CASSPSRVSPGELFF. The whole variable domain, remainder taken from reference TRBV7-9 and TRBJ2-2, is DTGVSQNPRHKITKRGQNVTFRCDPISEHNRLYWYRQTLGQGPEFLTYFQNEAQLEKSRLLSDRFSAERPKGSFSTLEIQRTEQGDSAMYLCASSPSRVSPGELFFGEGSRLTVL.

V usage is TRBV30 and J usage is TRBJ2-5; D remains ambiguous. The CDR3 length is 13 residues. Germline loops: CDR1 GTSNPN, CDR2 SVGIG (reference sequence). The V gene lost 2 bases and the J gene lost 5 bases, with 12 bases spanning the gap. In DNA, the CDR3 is TGTGCCTGGAGTAGGCAGGCTCAGGAGACCCAGTACTTC. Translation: CAWSRQAQETQYF.

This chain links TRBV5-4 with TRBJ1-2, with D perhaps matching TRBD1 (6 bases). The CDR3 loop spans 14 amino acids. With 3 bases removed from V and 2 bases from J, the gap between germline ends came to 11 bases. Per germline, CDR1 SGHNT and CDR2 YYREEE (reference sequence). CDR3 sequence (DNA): TGTGCCAGCAGCTCAGGACAGCCAAACTATGGCTACACCTTC. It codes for CASSSGQPNYGYTF. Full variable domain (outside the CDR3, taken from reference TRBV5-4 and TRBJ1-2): ETGVTQSPTHLIKTRGQQVTLRCSSQSGHNTVSWYQQALGQGPQFIFQYYREEENGRGNFPPRFSGLQFPNYSSELNVNALELDDSALYLCASSSGQPNYGYTFGSGTRLTVV.

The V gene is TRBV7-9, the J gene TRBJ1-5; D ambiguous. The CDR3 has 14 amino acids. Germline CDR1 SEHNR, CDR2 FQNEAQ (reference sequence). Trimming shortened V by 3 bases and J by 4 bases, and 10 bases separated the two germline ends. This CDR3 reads CASSLPGLNQPQHF. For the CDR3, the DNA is TGTGCCAGCAGCTTGCCCGGACTGAATCAGCCCCAGCATTTT.

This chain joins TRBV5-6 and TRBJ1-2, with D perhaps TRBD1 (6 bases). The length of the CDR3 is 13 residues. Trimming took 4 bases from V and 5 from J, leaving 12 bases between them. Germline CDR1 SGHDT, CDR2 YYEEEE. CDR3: CASSPKRGYGYTF. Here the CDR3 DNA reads TGTGCCAGCAGCCCGAAGAGGGGGTATGGCTACACCTTC.

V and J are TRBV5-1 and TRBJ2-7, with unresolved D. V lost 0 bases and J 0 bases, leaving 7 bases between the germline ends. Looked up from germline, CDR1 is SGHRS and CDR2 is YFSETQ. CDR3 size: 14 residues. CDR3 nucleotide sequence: TGCGCCAGCAGCTTGGGTAGGAGCTCCTACGAGCAGTACTTC. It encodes CASSLGRSSYEQYF.

The CDR3 DNA is TGTGCCAGCAGCCGCGCCGGGACAGGGGTACTTGAAGCTTTCTTT. Translated, it gives CASSRAGTGVLEAFF. The rearrangement joins TRBV4-2 to TRBJ1-1, with 10 bases identical to TRBD1. This CDR3 comprises 15 residues. Germline CDR1 reads LGHNA; CDR2 reads YNFKEQ. J gave up 7 bases and V 4 bases, and 9 bases lay outside the gene matches.

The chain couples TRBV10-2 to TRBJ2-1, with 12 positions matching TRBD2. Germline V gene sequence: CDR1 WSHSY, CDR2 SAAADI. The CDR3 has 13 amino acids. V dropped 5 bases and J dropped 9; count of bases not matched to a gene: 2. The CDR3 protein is CASSTSGRIEQFF. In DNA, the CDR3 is TGCGCCAGCAGTACTAGCGGGAGGATTGAGCAGTTCTTC.

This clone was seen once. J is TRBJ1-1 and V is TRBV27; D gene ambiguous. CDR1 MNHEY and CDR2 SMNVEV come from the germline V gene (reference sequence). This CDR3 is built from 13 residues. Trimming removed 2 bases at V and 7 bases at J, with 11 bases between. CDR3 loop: CASSLQVSGEAFF. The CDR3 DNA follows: TGTGCCAGCAGTTTACAAGTTTCGGGTGAAGCTTTCTTT.

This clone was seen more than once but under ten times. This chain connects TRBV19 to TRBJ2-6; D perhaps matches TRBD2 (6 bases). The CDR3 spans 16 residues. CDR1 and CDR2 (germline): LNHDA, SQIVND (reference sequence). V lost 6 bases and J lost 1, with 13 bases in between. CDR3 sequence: CASSNGRESGANVLTF. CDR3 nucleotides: TGTGCCAGTAGCAACGGACGGGAGTCTGGGGCCAACGTCCTGACTTTC.

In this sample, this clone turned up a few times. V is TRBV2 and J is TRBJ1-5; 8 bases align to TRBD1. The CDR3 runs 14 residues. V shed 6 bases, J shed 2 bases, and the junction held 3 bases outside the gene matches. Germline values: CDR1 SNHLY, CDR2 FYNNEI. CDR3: CASRETGGNQPQHF. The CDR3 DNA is TGTGCCAGCAGGGAGACAGGGGGCAATCAGCCCCAGCATTTT.

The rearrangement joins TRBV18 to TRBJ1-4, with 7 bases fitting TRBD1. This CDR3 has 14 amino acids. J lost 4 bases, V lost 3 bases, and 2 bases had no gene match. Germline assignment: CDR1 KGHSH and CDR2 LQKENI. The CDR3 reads CASSPTGFNEKLFF. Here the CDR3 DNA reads TGTGCCAGCTCACCGACAGGGTTTAATGAAAAACTGTTTTTT.